These 9 T cell receptor beta chains originate from one sample sequenced in a study of T-cell reconstitution after alpha-beta-depleted transplantation in children (dated by TCRdb to between 2015 and 2016). Libraries were prepared through PCR. These reads were obtained on an Illumina HiSeq 2500. TCR libraries were prepared with molecular barcoding, using unique molecular identifiers to normalize TCRbeta repertoire quantification. TCRdb took the public reads, trimmed them with fastp at Q25, ran MiXCR for clone calling and kept in-frame beta chains. Each entry is one CDR3 protein sequence, shown with its most common DNA and genes. This sample has 200,000 to 250,000 distinct CDR3 sequences in its table, and approximately 9% of those were observed once. The ten largest clones take up approximately 6.6% of the sample. Sequencing used PBMCs from the stem cell graft donor, obtained from the stem cell graft. These receptors originate from a human donor who donated a stem cell graft to a child with acute lymphoblastic leukemia.

This clonotype was counted ten times or more. The J gene is TRBJ1-1, the V gene TRBV5-1; tentative D call: TRBD1 (5 bases). V was shortened by 2 bases and J by 2 bases, with 13 bases between the two germline ends. The germline gives CDR1 SGHRS, CDR2 YFSETQ. This CDR3 region has 15 residues. The CDR3 DNA reads TGCGCCAGCAGCTTCTGGGGGGAGGGAAACACTGAAGCTTTCTTT. This sequence encodes CASSFWGEGNTEAFF.

The rearrangement links TRBV5-1 to TRBJ2-7; the D gene is possibly TRBD1 (6 bases). The CDR3 length is 15 residues. Germline-derived CDR1 and CDR2 are SGHRS and YFSETQ. The V end lost 1 base, the J end lost 4 bases, and 15 bases lay between the germline ends. Written as DNA, the CDR3 is TGCGCCAGCAGCTTGCGGGCAGGGGTTACGTACGAGCAGTACTTC. It codes for CASSLRAGVTYEQYF.

The table lists this clonotype with many counts. The genes are TRBV12-3 or TRBV12-4 and TRBJ1-6; 7 nucleotides line up with TRBD1. Unmatched junction bases numbered 6, after V lost 6 bases and J lost 4 bases. CDR3 size: 15 residues. In nucleotides, the CDR3 is TGTGCCAGCAGGACCGGGACAGAGTATAATTCACCCCTCCACTTT. Its protein product is CASRTGTEYNSPLHF.

This clonotype was picked up a small number of times. The chain combines TRBV7-2 with TRBJ1-5; no reliable D call. This CDR3 is built from 12 residues. Deletions cut 5 bases from V and 8 bases from J, with 10 bases between. The V gene's germline CDR1 is SGHTA and CDR2 FQGNSA. CDR3 amino acids: CASSIWAEPQHF. The CDR3 DNA reads as TGTGCCAGCAGCATCTGGGCCGAGCCCCAGCATTTT.

This clonotype showed up many times. The V gene is TRBV12-3 or TRBV12-4, the J gene TRBJ2-2; D may be TRBD1 or TRBD2 (5 bases each). Trimming removed 5 bases at V and 2 bases at J, with 12 bases between. The CDR3 sequence is 15 residues long. In DNA, the CDR3 is TGTGCCAGCAGTCCCGGGACGGAAAACACCGGGGAGCTGTTTTTT. Translating gives CASSPGTENTGELFF.

In its sample, this clonotype was seen many times. V and J are TRBV5-6 and TRBJ2-1, with D unresolved. The germline CDR1 and CDR2 sequences are SGHDT and YYEEEE. CDR3 length: 14 amino acids. V was shortened by 3 bases and J by 2 bases, with 9 bases between the two germline ends. CDR3: CASSSPRTYNEQFF. Here the CDR3 DNA reads TGTGCCAGCAGCTCCCCTAGAACCTACAATGAGCAGTTCTTC.

This clonotype has at least ten counts. The chain carries TRBV7-9 and TRBJ2-4, with D maybe TRBD1 (6 bases). The germline gives CDR1 SEHNR, CDR2 FQNEAQ (reference sequence). This CDR3 is 11 amino acids long. The V end was cut by 4 bases, the J end by 8 bases, with 6 bases between. The CDR3 here is CASSWTDIQYF. The CDR3 region has the DNA TGTGCCAGCAGCTGGACAGACATTCAGTACTTC.

This clonotype was recorded many times. The junction does not match germline at one end; this may be a read error. The rearrangement uses TRBV11-2 and TRBJ1-2, with 12 bases fitting TRBD1. The CDR3 runs to 14 residues. Germline V gene sequence: CDR1 SGHAT, CDR2 FQNNGV. The CDR3 region is CASSLVGTGGLLAF. The CDR3, as DNA: TGTGCCAGCAGCTTAGTAGGGACAGGGGGCCTCCTTGCCTTC.

The chain employs TRBV7-6 and TRBJ1-1; 7 bases are a match to TRBD1. Trimming cost V 1 base and J 4 bases; bases outside gene matches: 9. The length of the CDR3 is 16 residues. From germline, CDR1 is SGHVS and CDR2 FNYEAQ. As DNA, the CDR3 is TGTGCCAGCAGCTTAGTAGGGGGCTTTGGGAGCACTGAAGCTTTCTTT. It encodes CASSLVGGFGSTEAFF.